This is a list of T cell receptor beta chains from one sample in a study of T cells in localized non-small cell lung cancer. Here immunoSEQ multiplex PCR was the method, and the copy in TCRdb shows in-frame clones only, minus some. There are roughly 11,000 clones in the sample; 29% occur only once, and 5.2% lies in the top ten. Material: lung tumor tissue, obtained before any cancer treatment. These receptors were obtained from a man aged 35-75 years with stage I lung adenocarcinoma. Each CDR3 is given with its conserved first and last residue. The D gene is left open where the match is weak. Clone size is not always given. Where it is, it says once, few, many or a class for expanded clones.

d_gene	v_gene	abundance	j_gene	CDR3aa	CDR3nt
.	TRBV6-8	.	TRBJ1-1	CASSYSGRQMNTEAFF	TGTGCCAGCAGTTACTCGGGACGGCAAATGAACACTGAAGCTTTCTTT
.	TRBV29-1	.	TRBJ2-1	CSVTDPSSYNEQFF	TGCAGCGTCACAGACCCTAGCTCCTACAATGAGCAGTTCTTC
TRBD1	TRBV6-8	few	TRBJ2-7	CAISDRGQVDEQYF	TGTGCCATCAGCGACAGGGGTCAGGTTGACGAGCAGTACTTC
.	TRBV11-3	few	TRBJ1-1	CASSLDNSDTEAFF	TGTGCCAGCAGCTTGGATAATTCGGACACTGAAGCTTTCTTT
.	TRBV19	few	TRBJ1-4	CASSITGAYEKLFF	TGTGCCAGTAGTATAACCGGAGCGTATGAAAAACTGTTTTTT
TRBD1	TRBV11-3	many	TRBJ2-7	CASSPGGQGFDEQYF	TGTGCCAGCAGTCCGGGGGGACAGGGGTTTGACGAGCAGTACTTC
TRBD1	TRBV11-3	.	TRBJ1-2	CASSLSAGGSNYGYTF	TGTGCCAGCAGCTTATCTGCAGGGGGCTCTAACTATGGCTACACCTTC
.	TRBV6-8	.	TRBJ1-4	CASRRTVTNEKLFF	TGTGCCAGCAGACGGACGGTAACTAATGAAAAACTGTTTTTT
TRBD2	TRBV9	.	TRBJ2-7	CASRDATSGAYEQYF	TGTGCCAGCAGGGACGCGACTAGCGGGGCCTACGAGCAGTACTTC
.	TRBV2	.	TRBJ2-3	CASSLYGGQGRDTQYF	TGTGCCAGCAGCCTTTACGGGGGGCAGGGGAGAGATACGCAGTATTTT
TRBD2	TRBV18	.	TRBJ2-3	CASSLAGTTDTQYF	TGTGCCAGCTCGCTAGCGGGGACCACAGATACGCAGTATTTT
.	TRBV4-1	.	TRBJ1-2	CASSQGVGQGSWGYTF	TGCGCCAGCAGCCAAGGGGTGGGTCAGGGGTCGTGGGGCTACACCTTC
.	TRBV10-2	.	TRBJ2-1	CASSELKSNEQFF	TGCGCCAGCAGTGAGTTAAAGAGCAATGAGCAGTTCTTC
.	TRBV9	medium-sized	TRBJ1-6	CASSVAPQGNNSPLHF	TGTGCCAGCAGCGTGGCCCCCCAAGGGAACAATTCACCCCTCCACTTT
TRBD1	TRBV5-1	.	TRBJ1-4	CASSAGQGGATNEKLFF	TGCGCCAGCAGCGCGGGACAGGGAGGTGCAACTAATGAAAAACTGTTTTTT
.	TRBV2	.	TRBJ2-7	CASSYTSYEQYF	TGTGCCAGCAGCTACACCTCCTACGAGCAGTACTTC